The 8 T cell receptor beta chains in this list originate from one sample, sequenced in a study of blood T cell repertoires in COVID-19. Assay used: immunoSEQ multiplex PCR; TCRdb lists only in-frame clones, some missing. The table shows about 140,000 clones, with around four fifths occurring only once. Sequencing input: PBMCs or T cells enriched from blood (not recorded which). These receptors came from a woman in her forties or fifties with acute COVID-19.

The chain uses TRBV3-1 (or the pseudogene TRBV3-2) and TRBJ1-2; D unclear. This CDR3 contains 13 residues. Germline CDR1 reads LGHDT; CDR2 reads YNNKEL (reference sequence). V was clipped by 3 bases and J by 8 bases, with 13 bases between them. The CDR3 here is CASSQQSLGGYTF. DNA of the CDR3: TGTGCCAGCAGCCAGCAGTCACTCGGGGGCTACACCTTC.

The V call is TRBV19, the J call TRBJ2-1; possibly TRBD2 for D (6 bases). The germline CDR1 and CDR2 sequences are LNHDA and SQIVND (reference sequence). Trimming stripped 5 bases from V and 2 bases from J, with 16 bases between. The CDR3 runs to 16 residues. In DNA form, the CDR3 reads TGTGCCAGTAGTGCAGATCGGGACTCCGCCTACAATGAGCAGTTCTTC. Amino acids: CASSADRDSAYNEQFF. Filled out from reference TRBV19 and TRBJ2-1, the complete variable domain reads DGGITQSPKYLFRKEGQNVTLSCEQNLNHDAMYWYRQDPGQGLRLIYYSQIVNDFQKGDIAEGYSVSREKKESFPLTVTSAQKNPTAFYLCASSADRDSAYNEQFFGPGTRLTVL.

The V and J genes are TRBV27 and TRBJ2-1; D gene unclear. The CDR3 contains 15 residues. CDR1 is MNHEY, CDR2 SMNVEV, per germline (reference sequence). Trimming cost V 5 bases and J 7 bases, with 18 bases left between them. This chain's CDR3 is CASSPRSAVPNEQFF. CDR3 bases: TGTGCCAGCAGTCCCCGGTCCGCCGTTCCTAATGAGCAGTTCTTC.

The genes are TRBV5-6 and TRBJ2-1; no firm D call. The CDR3 length is 13 residues. V shed 0 bases and J shed 10 bases, with 11 bases lying between them. Germline V lookup: CDR1 SGHDT, CDR2 YYEEEE. CDR3: CASSLVGLGEQFF. DNA of the CDR3: TGTGCCAGCAGCTTGGTGGGTCTAGGCGAGCAGTTCTTC. The whole variable domain, filled in from reference TRBV5-6 and TRBJ2-1, reads DAGVTQSPTHLIKTRGQQVTLRCSPKSGHDTVSWYQQALGQGPQFIFQYYEEEERQRGNFPDRFSGHQFPNYSSELNVNALLLGDSALYLCASSLVGLGEQFFGPGTRLTVL.

DNA of the CDR3: TGTGCCAGCAGTGAAGCGCTACTAGCGGGGGGCCAAGAGACCCAGTACTTC. This gives the protein CASSEALLAGGQETQYF. The chain joins TRBV2 to TRBJ2-5, with 12 bases fitting TRBD2. Trimming cost V 0 bases and J 1 base; bases outside gene matches: 3. Germline values: CDR1 SNHLY, CDR2 FYNNEI. The CDR3 spans 17 residues. Together with reference TRBV2 and TRBJ2-5, the CDR3 gives the full variable domain: EPEVTQTPSHQVTQMGQEVILRCVPISNHLYFYWYRQILGQKVEFLVSFYNNEISEKSEIFDDQFSVERPDGSNFTLKIRSTKLEDSAMYFCASSEALLAGGQETQYFGPGTRLLVL.

J is TRBJ1-4 and V is TRBV15; D possibly corresponds to TRBD1 (6 bases). The V gene's germline CDR1 is LNHNV and CDR2 YYDKDF (reference sequence). The length of the CDR3 is 17 residues. Trimming removed 0 bases from V and 5 bases from J, with 16 bases in between. The CDR3 sequence: CATSRDRTQGGNEKLFF. The CDR3 bases are TGTGCCACCAGCAGAGATCGGACACAGGGTGGGAATGAAAAACTGTTTTTT. The full variable domain, in which reference TRBV15 and TRBJ1-4 provide the parts outside the CDR3, is DAMVIQNPRYQVTQFGKPVTLSCSQTLNHNVMYWYQQKSSQAPKLLFHYYDKDFNNEADTPDNFQSRRPNTSFCFLDIRSPGLGDTAMYLCATSRDRTQGGNEKLFFGSGTQLSVL.

The J gene is TRBJ2-7, the V gene TRBV7-2; TRBD1 matches 9 bases. Trimming removed 5 bases from V and 9 bases from J; junction bases left unmatched: 11. This CDR3 is built from 14 residues. CDR1 is SGHTA and CDR2 is FQGNSA in the germline V gene. As DNA, the CDR3 is TGTGCCAGCAGCCCATGGACAGGGGAGGTCGGGCAGTACTTC. Amino acids: CASSPWTGEVGQYF.

The rearrangement uses TRBV30 and TRBJ1-1, with D possibly matching TRBD1 (6 bases). The germline V gene has CDR1 GTSNPN and CDR2 SVGIG (reference sequence). This CDR3 comprises 14 residues. The V gene lost 2 bases and the J gene lost 2 bases, with 12 bases spanning the gap. The CDR3 loop reads CAWSRGTRNTEAFF. The CDR3 DNA follows: TGTGCCTGGAGTCGAGGGACAAGAAACACTGAAGCTTTCTTT.